This TCR beta chain derives from a study of CXCR3-negative and CXCR3-positive naive CD8 T cells. Overall study results and limits: Against CXCR3-negative naive cells, CXCR3-positive naive cells showed more hydrophobic TRB CDR3s. Diversity was high in both naive subsets and much lower in memory cells.

Triplicate roughly 320,000-cell sorts were made of each CD8+ T cell subset. CD45RO-CCR7+CD27+CD95- expression identified naive CD8+ T cells. This clonotype is called medium-sized based on its frequency. Its antigen is still unknown. The study made its TRB cDNA libraries by 5' RACE, adding UMI labels. Using the 5' RACE reads, TCRdb records one entry per CDR3 protein without DNA. Its table lists 6,500 to 7,500 distinct CDR3 sequences. In germline, CDR1 is MNHEY, CDR2 SMNVEV (reference sequence). The CDR3 loop spans 16 amino acids. The source material was naive CXCR3- CD8+ T cells from blood. Sample subset: CD45RO-CCR7+CD27+CD95- naive CD8+ T cells lacking CXCR3 (TNR3-). This TCR derives from a human donor in good health. Some clones in this sample may be carry-over from other donors' samples. This chain links TRBV27 with TRBJ2-2; the TRBD1 assignment by TCRdb is unverifiable without DNA. CDR3: CASSPMLGQGAGELFF.